The table lists the clone carrying this TCR beta chain with many counts. The CDR3 has 14 amino acids. After removal of 2 bases from V and 10 bases from J, the junction contained 2 bases not matched to a gene. The germline CDR1 and CDR2 sequences are LGHDT and YNNKEL (reference sequence). These data come from a study of low-dose radiotherapy and immunotherapy resistance in tumors. With a constant-region primer and a V-primer adapter, TCRs were subjected to roughly 18 PCR cycles of amplification. MiXCR, applied by TCRdb to the reads, yields one record per CDR3 protein. The sample shows some 53,000 distinct CDR3 sequences, 33% of them seen only once. Noted time point: after trial treatment. Indicated treatment: LDRT plus nivolumab, ipilimumab, low-dose cyclophosphamide and aspirin (RACIN trial).

The specimen comprised PBMCs, sampled after low-dose radiotherapy plus immunotherapy. The rearrangement uses TRBV3-1 and TRBJ2-1, with 13 nucleotides matching TRBD2. This receptor was identified in a male donor with rectosigmoid adenocarcinoma. In nucleotides, the CDR3 is TGTGCCAGCAGCCAAATGACTAGCGGGGGGGAGCAGTTCTTC. Its protein is CASSQMTSGGEQFF.